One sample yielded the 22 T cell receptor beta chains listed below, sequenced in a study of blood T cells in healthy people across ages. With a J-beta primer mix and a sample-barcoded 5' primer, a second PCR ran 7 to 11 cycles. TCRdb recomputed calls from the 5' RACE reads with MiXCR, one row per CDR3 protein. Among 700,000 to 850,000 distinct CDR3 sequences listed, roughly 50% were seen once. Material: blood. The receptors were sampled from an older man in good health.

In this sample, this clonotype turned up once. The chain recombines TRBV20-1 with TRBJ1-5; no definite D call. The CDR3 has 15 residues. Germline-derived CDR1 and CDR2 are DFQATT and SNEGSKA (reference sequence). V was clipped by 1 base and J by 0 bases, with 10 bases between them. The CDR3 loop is CSARGGRVSNQPQHF. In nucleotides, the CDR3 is TGCAGTGCTAGAGGAGGGAGGGTTAGCAATCAGCCCCAGCATTTT.

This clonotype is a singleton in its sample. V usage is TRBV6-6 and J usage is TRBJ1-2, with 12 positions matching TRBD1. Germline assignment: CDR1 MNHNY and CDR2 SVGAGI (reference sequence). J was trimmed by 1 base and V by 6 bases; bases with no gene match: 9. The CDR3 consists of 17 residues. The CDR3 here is CASSWGQGAGGNYGYTF. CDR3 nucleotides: TGTGCCAGCAGCTGGGGACAGGGGGCTGGAGGTAACTATGGCTACACCTTC.

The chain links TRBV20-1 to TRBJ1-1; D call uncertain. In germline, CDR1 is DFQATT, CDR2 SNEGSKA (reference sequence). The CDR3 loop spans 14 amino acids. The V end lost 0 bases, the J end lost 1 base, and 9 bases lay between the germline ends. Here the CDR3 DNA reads TGCAGTGCTAGAGATCCAGCCAGGAACACTGAAGCTTTCTTT. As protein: CSARDPARNTEAFF.

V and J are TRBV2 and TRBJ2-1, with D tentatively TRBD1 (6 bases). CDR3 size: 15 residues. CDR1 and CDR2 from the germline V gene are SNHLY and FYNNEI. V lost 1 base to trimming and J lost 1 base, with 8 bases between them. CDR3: CASSEEQGSYNEQFF. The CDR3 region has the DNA TGTGCCAGCAGTGAAGAGCAGGGGTCCTACAATGAGCAGTTCTTC.

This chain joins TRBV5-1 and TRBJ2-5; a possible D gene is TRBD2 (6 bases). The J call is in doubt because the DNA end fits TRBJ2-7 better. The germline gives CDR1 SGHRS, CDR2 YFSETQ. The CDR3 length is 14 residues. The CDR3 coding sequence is TGCGCCAGCAGCGGTCCGGCGGGATGGGTCGAGCAGTACTTC. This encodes CASSGPAGWVEQYF.

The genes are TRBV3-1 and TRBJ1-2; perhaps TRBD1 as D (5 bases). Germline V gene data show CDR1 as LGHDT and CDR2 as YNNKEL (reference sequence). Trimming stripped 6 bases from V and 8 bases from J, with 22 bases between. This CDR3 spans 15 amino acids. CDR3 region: CASSPTRTTPGGYTF. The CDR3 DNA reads TGTGCCAGCAGTCCAACTAGGACAACCCCTGGGGGCTACACCTTC.

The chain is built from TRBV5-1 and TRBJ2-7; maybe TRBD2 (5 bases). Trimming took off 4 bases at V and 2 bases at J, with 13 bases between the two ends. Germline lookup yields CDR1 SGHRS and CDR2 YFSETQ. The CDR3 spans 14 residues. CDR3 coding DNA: TGCGCCAGCAGCCCCCGAGCGGAGACCTACGAGCAGTACTTC. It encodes CASSPRAETYEQYF.

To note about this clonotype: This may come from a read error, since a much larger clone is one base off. DNA for the CDR3: TGTGCCAGCGGGGGCTTAACTAGCGGCAACAATGAGCAGTACTTC. This gives the protein CASGGLTSGNNEQYF. The rearrangement links TRBV7-9 to TRBJ2-7; 8 positions agree with TRBD2. Per the germline V gene, CDR1 is SEHNR and CDR2 is FQNEAQ (reference sequence). The CDR3 is made up of 15 amino acids. Unmatched junction bases numbered 16, after V lost 8 bases and J lost 7 bases.

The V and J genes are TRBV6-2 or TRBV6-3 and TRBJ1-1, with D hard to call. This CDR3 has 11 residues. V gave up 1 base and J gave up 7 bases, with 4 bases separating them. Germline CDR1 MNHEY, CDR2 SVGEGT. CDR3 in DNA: TGTGCCAGCAGTTACTTGAATGAAGCTTTCTTT. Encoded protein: CASSYLNEAFF.

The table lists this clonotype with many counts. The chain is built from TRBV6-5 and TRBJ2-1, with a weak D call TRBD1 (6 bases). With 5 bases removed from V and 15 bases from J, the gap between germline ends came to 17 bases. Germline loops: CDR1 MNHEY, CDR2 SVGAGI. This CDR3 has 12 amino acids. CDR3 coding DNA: TGTGCCAGCAGTACTACTGGGGGCCGGGGGTTCTTC. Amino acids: CASSTTGGRGFF.

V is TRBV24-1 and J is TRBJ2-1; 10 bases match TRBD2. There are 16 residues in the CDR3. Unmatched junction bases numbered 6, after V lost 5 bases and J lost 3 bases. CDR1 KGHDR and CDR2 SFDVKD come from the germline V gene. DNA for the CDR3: TGTGCCACCAGTGTTTGGACTAGCGGAGACTACAATGAGCAGTTCTTC. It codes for CATSVWTSGDYNEQFF.

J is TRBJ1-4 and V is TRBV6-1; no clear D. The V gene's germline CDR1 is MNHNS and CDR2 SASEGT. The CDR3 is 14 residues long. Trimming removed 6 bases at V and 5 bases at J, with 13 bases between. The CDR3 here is CASSSRALNEKLFF. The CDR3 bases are TGTGCCAGCAGCAGTCGCGCCTTAAATGAAAAACTGTTTTTT.

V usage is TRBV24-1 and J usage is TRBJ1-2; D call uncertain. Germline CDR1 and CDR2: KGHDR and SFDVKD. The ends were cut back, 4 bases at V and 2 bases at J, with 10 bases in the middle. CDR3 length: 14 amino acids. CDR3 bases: TGTGCCACCAGTGACCCCCCAAACAACTATGGCTACACCTTC. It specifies CATSDPPNNYGYTF.

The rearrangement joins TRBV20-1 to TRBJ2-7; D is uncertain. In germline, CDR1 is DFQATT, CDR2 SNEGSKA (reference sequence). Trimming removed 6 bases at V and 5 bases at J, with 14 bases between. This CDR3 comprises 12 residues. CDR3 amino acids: CSAQELWNEQYF. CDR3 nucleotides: TGCAGTGCGCAGGAACTGTGGAACGAGCAGTACTTC.

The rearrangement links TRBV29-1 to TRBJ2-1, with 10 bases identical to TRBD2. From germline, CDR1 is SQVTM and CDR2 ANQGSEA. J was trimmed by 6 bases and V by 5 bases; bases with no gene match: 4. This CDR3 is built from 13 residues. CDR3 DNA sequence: TGCAGCGTTATAGCGGGAGGCTCCAATGAGCAGTTCTTC. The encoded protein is CSVIAGGSNEQFF.

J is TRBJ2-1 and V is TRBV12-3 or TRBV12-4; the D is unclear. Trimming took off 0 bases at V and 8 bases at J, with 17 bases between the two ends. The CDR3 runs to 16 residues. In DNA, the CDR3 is TGTGCCAGCAGTTTAGCGGGGAAGGCCCCCCCGGATGAGCAGTTCTTC. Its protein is CASSLAGKAPPDEQFF.

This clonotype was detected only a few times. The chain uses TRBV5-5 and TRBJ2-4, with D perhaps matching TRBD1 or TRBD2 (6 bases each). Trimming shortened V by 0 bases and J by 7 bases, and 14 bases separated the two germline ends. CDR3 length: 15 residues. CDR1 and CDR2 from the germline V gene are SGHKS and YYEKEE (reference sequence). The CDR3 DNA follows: TGTGCCAGCAGCTTGGGGGCTAGCGACAGGAACATTCAGTACTTC. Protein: CASSLGASDRNIQYF. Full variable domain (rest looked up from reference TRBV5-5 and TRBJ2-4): DAGVTQSPTHLIKTRGQQVTLRCSPISGHKSVSWYQQVLGQGPQFIFQYYEKEERGRGNFPDRFSARQFPNYSSELNVNALLLGDSALYLCASSLGASDRNIQYFGAGTRLSVL.

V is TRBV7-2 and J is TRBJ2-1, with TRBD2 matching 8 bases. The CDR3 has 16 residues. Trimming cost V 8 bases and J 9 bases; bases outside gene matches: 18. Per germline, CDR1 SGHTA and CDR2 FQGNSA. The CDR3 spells CASPRDPGTRVGEQFF. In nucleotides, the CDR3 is TGTGCCAGCCCGCGAGACCCTGGGACTAGAGTGGGTGAGCAGTTCTTC.

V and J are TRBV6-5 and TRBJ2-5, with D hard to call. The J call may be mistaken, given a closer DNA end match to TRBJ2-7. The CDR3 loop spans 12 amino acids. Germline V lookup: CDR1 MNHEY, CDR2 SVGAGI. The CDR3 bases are TGTGCCAGCAGATTTGGTCCCTCCGAGCAGTACTTC. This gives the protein CASRFGPSEQYF.

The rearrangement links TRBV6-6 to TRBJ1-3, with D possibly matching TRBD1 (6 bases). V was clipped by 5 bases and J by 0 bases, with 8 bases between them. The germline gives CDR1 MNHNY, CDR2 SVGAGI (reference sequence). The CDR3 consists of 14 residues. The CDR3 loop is CASSGTSSGNTIYF. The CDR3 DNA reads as TGTGCCAGCAGTGGGACATCCTCTGGAAACACCATATATTTT.

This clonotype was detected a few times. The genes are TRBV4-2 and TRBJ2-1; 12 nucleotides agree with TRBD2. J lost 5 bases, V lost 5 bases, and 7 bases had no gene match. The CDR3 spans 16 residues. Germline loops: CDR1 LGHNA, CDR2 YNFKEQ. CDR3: CASSFQTSGSHNEQFF. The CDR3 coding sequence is TGTGCCAGCAGCTTCCAGACTAGCGGGAGCCACAATGAGCAGTTCTTC.

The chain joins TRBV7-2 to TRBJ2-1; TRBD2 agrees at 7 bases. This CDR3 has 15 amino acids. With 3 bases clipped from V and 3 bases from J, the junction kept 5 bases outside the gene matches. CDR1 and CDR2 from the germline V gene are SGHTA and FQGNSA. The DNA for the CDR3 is TGTGCCAGCAGCTTCGGACTAGTCCACTACAATGAGCAGTTCTTC. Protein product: CASSFGLVHYNEQFF.